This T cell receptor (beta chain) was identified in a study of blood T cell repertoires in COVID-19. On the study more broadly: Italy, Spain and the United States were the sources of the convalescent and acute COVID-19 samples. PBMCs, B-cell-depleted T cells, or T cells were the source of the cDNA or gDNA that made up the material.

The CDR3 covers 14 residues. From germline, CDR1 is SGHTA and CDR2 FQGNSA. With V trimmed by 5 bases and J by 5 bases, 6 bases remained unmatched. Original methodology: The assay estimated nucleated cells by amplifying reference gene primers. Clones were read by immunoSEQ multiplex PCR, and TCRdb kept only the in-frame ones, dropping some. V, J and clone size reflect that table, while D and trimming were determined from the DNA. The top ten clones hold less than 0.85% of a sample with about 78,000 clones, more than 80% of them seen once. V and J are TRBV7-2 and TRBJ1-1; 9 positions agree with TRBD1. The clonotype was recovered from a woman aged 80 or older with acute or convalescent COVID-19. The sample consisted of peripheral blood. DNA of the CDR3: TGTGCCAGCAGCAAGGACAGGGGAAGGACTGAAGCTTTCTTT. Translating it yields CASSKDRGRTEAFF. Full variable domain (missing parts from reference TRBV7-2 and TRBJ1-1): GAGVSQSPSNKVTEKGKDVELRCDPISGHTALYWYRQSLGQGLEFLIYFQGNSAPDKSGLPSDRFSAERTGGSVSTLTIQRTQQEDSAVYLCASSKDRGRTEAFFGQGTRLTVV.